The 20 T cell receptor beta chains listed next were all sequenced from one sample in a study of T cell repertoires in cytomegalovirus infection. These receptors' targets are unknown. TCRdb re-called the reads through MiXCR, storing one row per CDR3 protein. Here the sample spans 830,000 or so distinct CDR3 sequences, around a third being singletons. The source was cultured CD8+ T cells from PBMCs, collected from culture after CMV antigen stimulation. Every receptor here comes from a human donor in good health (CMV status not recorded). Some clones in this sample may be carry-over from other donors' samples.

The chain carries TRBV9 and TRBJ1-2; no definite D call. Trimming stripped 4 bases from V and 8 bases from J, with 12 bases between. The germline V gene has CDR1 SGDLS and CDR2 YYNGEE. This CDR3 is 12 amino acids long. CDR3 sequence reads: CASSTRASGYTF. The DNA of the CDR3 is TGTGCCAGCAGCACACGGGCAAGCGGCTACACCTTC.

V usage is TRBV6-5 and J usage is TRBJ1-3; D unclear. Germline V gene lookup returns CDR1 MNHEY and CDR2 SVGAGI. V dropped 0 bases and J dropped 8 bases, with 14 bases sitting between them. The CDR3 contains 15 residues. The CDR3 sequence: CASSYSAGRTDTIYF. The CDR3 region has the DNA TGTGCCAGCAGTTACTCGGCAGGCCGCACGGACACCATATATTTT.

CDR3 amino acids: CASSRPPGQLNTEAFF. CDR3 DNA: TGTGCCAGCAGCCGCCCCCCGGGACAGCTGAACACTGAAGCTTTCTTT. V usage is TRBV27 and J usage is TRBJ1-1, with 7 bases identical to TRBD1. Germline CDR1 and CDR2: MNHEY and SMNVEV (reference sequence). Trimming at V came to 6 bases and at J to 0 bases, leaving 10 bases not matched to a gene. The CDR3 is 16 amino acids.

This clonotype has only a few counts. The chain links TRBV7-9 to TRBJ1-2; D ambiguous. The V gene's germline CDR1 is SEHNR and CDR2 FQNEAQ (reference sequence). V gave up 1 base and J gave up 8 bases, with 14 bases separating them. This CDR3 has 14 residues. The CDR3 sequence is CASSLDLGSQGYTF. The DNA for the CDR3 is TGTGCCAGCAGCTTAGATTTAGGGTCTCAAGGCTACACCTTC.

CDR3 DNA sequence: TGTGCCACCAGCAGAGAACGGGATACCTACAATGAGCAGTTCTTC. This sequence encodes CATSRERDTYNEQFF. The J gene is TRBJ2-1, the V gene TRBV15, with D perhaps matching TRBD2 (5 bases). Trimming stripped 0 bases from V and 2 bases from J, with 8 bases between. Germline V gives CDR1 LNHNV, CDR2 YYDKDF (reference sequence). The CDR3 covers 15 residues.

There are many counts of this clonotype. The V call is TRBV7-9, the J call TRBJ2-2, with TRBD2 matching over 7 bases. The germline CDR1 and CDR2 sequences are SEHNR and FQNEAQ (reference sequence). Trimming took 2 bases from V and 5 from J; bases not matched to a gene: 5. The CDR3 spans 15 residues. The CDR3 DNA reads as TGTGCCAGCAGCTTAAGCGGGGCGGGGACCGGGGAGCTGTTTTTT. The encoded protein is CASSLSGAGTGELFF.

A few counts support this clonotype. The chain links TRBV19 to TRBJ2-3; the D is unclear. This CDR3 has 15 amino acids. Looked up from germline, CDR1 is LNHDA and CDR2 is SQIVND (reference sequence). Trimming took 2 bases from V and 0 from J, leaving 9 bases between them. In DNA form, the CDR3 reads TGTGCCAGTAGTATAAGCGTTGCTAGCACAGATACGCAGTATTTT. This codes for CASSISVASTDTQYF.

This clonotype was counted between two and nine times. The J gene is TRBJ2-7, the V gene TRBV6-1; D is uncertain. CDR1 is MNHNS, CDR2 SASEGT, per germline. This CDR3 is 13 amino acids long. V lost 1 base and J 2 bases, leaving 6 bases between the germline ends. CDR3 sequence reads: CASSEGPTYEQYV. The CDR3 DNA sequence: TGTGCCAGCAGTGAAGGGCCGACCTACGAGCAGTACGTC.

This clonotype was counted between two and nine times. The chain combines TRBV7-9 with TRBJ2-1; D perhaps matches TRBD2 (5 bases). Germline V gene lookup returns CDR1 SEHNR and CDR2 FQNEAQ (reference sequence). The V gene lost 2 bases and the J gene lost 0 bases, with 20 bases spanning the gap. This CDR3 has 19 amino acids. As DNA, the CDR3 is TGTGCCAGCAGCTTAACAAGCCTAGTGGAGGCTAGCTCCTACAATGAGCAGTTCTTC. It codes for CASSLTSLVEASSYNEQFF.

This chain uses TRBV20-1 with TRBJ2-5; TRBD2 agrees at 7 bases. Per germline, CDR1 DFQATT and CDR2 SNEGSKA (reference sequence). J lost 0 bases, V lost 0 bases, and 7 bases had no gene match. The CDR3 loop spans 16 amino acids. The CDR3 bases are TGCAGTGCTAGAGATCTCCAGCGGGACCACCAAGAGACCCAGTACTTC. Translation: CSARDLQRDHQETQYF.

This clonotype was counted between two and nine times. The V call is TRBV12-3 or TRBV12-4, the J call TRBJ2-2; D is perhaps TRBD1 (6 bases). The V and J ends lost 8 bases and 8 bases respectively, with 9 bases between them. The CDR3 totals 11 residues. CDR3 amino acids: CASFQGGELFF. CDR3 nucleotides: TGTGCCAGCTTCCAGGGGGGGGAGCTGTTTTTT.

V gene TRBV27 combines with J gene TRBJ2-1; 11 bases align to TRBD2. J lost 6 bases, V lost 9 bases, and 10 bases had no gene match. This CDR3 is built from 15 residues. CDR1 is MNHEY, CDR2 SMNVEV, per germline (reference sequence). CDR3 in amino acids: CASLAGGPISNEQFF. DNA for the CDR3: TGTGCCAGTTTAGCGGGGGGGCCTATTAGCAATGAGCAGTTCTTC.

This clonotype was seen a handful of times. This sequence joins TRBV7-9 and TRBJ2-7; 7 nucleotides match TRBD2. The trim removed 6 bases at V and 2 bases at J, leaving 4 bases unmatched. The CDR3 totals 13 residues. In germline, CDR1 is SEHNR, CDR2 FQNEAQ (reference sequence). CDR3 sequence (DNA): TGTGCCAGCAGTTGGAGCGGGGCCTACGAGCAGTACTTC. This codes for CASSWSGAYEQYF.

This clonotype was counted only a few times. This chain uses TRBV27 with TRBJ1-1; no clear D. Germline lookup yields CDR1 MNHEY and CDR2 SMNVEV (reference sequence). The germline V and J ends were trimmed by 4 bases and 5 bases, with 14 bases remaining between them. The CDR3 spans 14 residues. The CDR3 DNA follows: TGTGCCAGCAGTTACGGGGTCCATGAGACTGAAGCTTTCTTT. It translates to CASSYGVHETEAFF.

Of note for this clonotype: One base away lies a much larger clone, so this may be a sequencing read error. This sequence joins TRBV7-9 and TRBJ2-2; D uncertain. Germline CDR1 reads SEHNR; CDR2 reads FQNEAQ (reference sequence). V shed 4 bases and J shed 3 bases, with 18 bases lying between them. The CDR3 sequence is 17 residues long. CDR3 nucleotide sequence: TGTGCCAGCAGCTCCAGAGAGAGGCAGAAGTACACCGGGGAGCTGTTTTTT. Its translation: CASSSRERQKYTGELFF.

This clonotype has only one observation. This chain joins TRBV7-8 and TRBJ2-1; tentative D call: TRBD1 (5 bases). Germline V gives CDR1 SGHVS, CDR2 FQNEAQ. The CDR3 contains 14 residues. V was cut by 5 bases and J by 7 bases, with 15 bases left in between. CDR3 sequence (DNA): TGTGCCAGCAGCCCAAGACAGTTCTTAAATGAGCAGTTCTTC. It translates to CASSPRQFLNEQFF.

The chain joins TRBV27 to TRBJ2-5, with a weak D call TRBD2 (6 bases). Between the trimmed V and J ends, which lost 0 bases and 2 bases, there was a span of 10 bases. CDR1 is MNHEY and CDR2 is SMNVEV in the germline V gene (reference sequence). CDR3 length: 15 residues. For the CDR3, the DNA is TGTGCCAGCAGTTTATCCGGGGGTAGTCAAGAGACCCAGTACTTC. Amino acid sequence: CASSLSGGSQETQYF.

The rearrangement uses TRBV7-9 and TRBJ1-6; 7 positions agree with TRBD1. The length of the CDR3 is 17 residues. Looked up from germline, CDR1 is SEHNR and CDR2 is FQNEAQ (reference sequence). The V segment lost 5 bases and the J segment 7 bases; nucleotides outside the gene matches: 14. CDR3: CASSHTGQDNWNSPLHF. CDR3 in DNA: TGTGCCAGCAGCCACACCGGACAGGATAATTGGAATTCACCCCTCCACTTT.

The J gene is TRBJ1-6, the V gene TRBV25-1; no firm D call. Germline values: CDR1 MGHDK, CDR2 SYGVNS. This CDR3 region has 14 residues. Trimming pared 1 base from V and 8 bases from J, leaving 9 bases between. The CDR3 protein is CASSEWRSDSPLHF. CDR3 coding DNA: TGTGCCAGCAGTGAATGGCGGTCGGATTCACCCCTCCACTTT.

The chain is built from TRBV24-1 and TRBJ2-2; 15 bases align to TRBD2. The length of the CDR3 is 18 residues. V gave up 5 bases and J gave up 1 base; unmatched junction bases: 4. Germline-derived CDR1 and CDR2 are KGHDR and SFDVKD. This chain's CDR3 is CATSAGTSGGLNTGELFF. The DNA for the CDR3 is TGTGCCACCAGTGCCGGGACTAGCGGGGGGCTGAACACCGGGGAGCTGTTTTTT.